This entry lists 6 T cell receptor beta chains sequenced from one sample in a study of T cell responses to AZD1222 COVID-19 vaccine. Sequencing was performed with immunoSEQ multiplex PCR; in TCRdb, only in-frame clones are kept and a portion is missing. The top ten clones hold about 5% of a sample with more than 95,000 clones, 82% of them seen once. This sample comprised peripheral blood, obtained on day 0 of AZD1222 vaccination. The receptors originated from an adult in good health.

The CDR3 reads CASSLGQGRNQPQHF. The CDR3 DNA reads as TGTGCCAGCAGCTTAGGACAGGGGCGGAATCAGCCCCAGCATTTT. The rearrangement links TRBV7-9 to TRBJ1-5, with 8 positions matching TRBD1. The germline gives CDR1 SEHNR, CDR2 FQNEAQ (reference sequence). The CDR3 contains 15 residues. Germline trimming cut 1 base from V and 4 bases from J; bases unmatched to any gene: 3.

This clone has only one observation. V is TRBV12-3 or TRBV12-4 and J is TRBJ1-3, with a possible D match to TRBD1 (6 bases). Trimming took 7 bases from V and 13 from J, leaving 17 bases between them. The CDR3 sequence is 12 residues long. The CDR3 here is CASTLTGPAIYF. DNA of the CDR3: TGTGCCAGCACCCTGACAGGCCCTGCAATATATTTT.

The genes are TRBV5-1 and TRBJ1-1, with 10 bases lining up with TRBD1. This CDR3 spans 15 amino acids. Trimming at V came to 9 bases and at J to 10 bases, leaving 18 bases not matched to a gene. Germline CDR1 is SGHRS and CDR2 is YFSETQ. The CDR3 coding sequence is TGCGCCACCCACACCGGGACAGGGGTGCAGCTTAGAGCTTTCTTT. As protein: CATHTGTGVQLRAFF.

This clone was recorded once. The chain combines TRBV5-1 with TRBJ2-7; a weak D match, TRBD1 (5 bases). Between the trimmed V and J ends, which lost 2 bases and 0 bases, there was a span of 12 bases. Germline V CDR1 and CDR2: SGHRS, YFSETQ. The CDR3 is made up of 15 amino acids. The CDR3 protein is CASSFLTDSSYEQYF. The DNA of the CDR3 is TGCGCCAGCAGCTTCTTGACTGACAGCTCCTACGAGCAGTACTTC.

The rearrangement links TRBV5-1 to TRBJ2-1; D is undetermined. Looked up from germline, CDR1 is SGHRS and CDR2 is YFSETQ. V was cut by 3 bases and J by 3 bases, with 4 bases left in between. There are 12 residues in the CDR3. CDR3 protein: CASSYNYNEQFF. The CDR3 coding sequence is TGCGCCAGCAGCTACAACTACAATGAGCAGTTCTTC.

The V gene is TRBV5-1, the J gene TRBJ1-4; D is possibly TRBD1 (5 bases). This CDR3 spans 16 amino acids. Trimming pared 4 bases from V and 7 bases from J, leaving 20 bases between. Germline CDR1 SGHRS, CDR2 YFSETQ. DNA of the CDR3: TGCGCCAGCAGCCTGGACCAGGGTTTTGGGACTGAAAAACTGTTTTTT. Translating gives CASSLDQGFGTEKLFF.